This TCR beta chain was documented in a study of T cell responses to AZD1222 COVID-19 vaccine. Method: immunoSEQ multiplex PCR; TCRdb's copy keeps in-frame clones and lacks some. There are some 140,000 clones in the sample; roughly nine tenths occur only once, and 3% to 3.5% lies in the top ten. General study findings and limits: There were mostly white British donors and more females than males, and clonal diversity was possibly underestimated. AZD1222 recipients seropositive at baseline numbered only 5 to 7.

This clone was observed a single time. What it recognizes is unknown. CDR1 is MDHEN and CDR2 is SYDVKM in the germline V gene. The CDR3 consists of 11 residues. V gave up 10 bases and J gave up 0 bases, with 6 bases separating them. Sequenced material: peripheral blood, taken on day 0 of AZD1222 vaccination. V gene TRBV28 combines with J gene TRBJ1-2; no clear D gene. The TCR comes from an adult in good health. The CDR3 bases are TGTGCCACAGGCGCTAACTATGGCTACACCTTC. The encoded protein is CATGANYGYTF.